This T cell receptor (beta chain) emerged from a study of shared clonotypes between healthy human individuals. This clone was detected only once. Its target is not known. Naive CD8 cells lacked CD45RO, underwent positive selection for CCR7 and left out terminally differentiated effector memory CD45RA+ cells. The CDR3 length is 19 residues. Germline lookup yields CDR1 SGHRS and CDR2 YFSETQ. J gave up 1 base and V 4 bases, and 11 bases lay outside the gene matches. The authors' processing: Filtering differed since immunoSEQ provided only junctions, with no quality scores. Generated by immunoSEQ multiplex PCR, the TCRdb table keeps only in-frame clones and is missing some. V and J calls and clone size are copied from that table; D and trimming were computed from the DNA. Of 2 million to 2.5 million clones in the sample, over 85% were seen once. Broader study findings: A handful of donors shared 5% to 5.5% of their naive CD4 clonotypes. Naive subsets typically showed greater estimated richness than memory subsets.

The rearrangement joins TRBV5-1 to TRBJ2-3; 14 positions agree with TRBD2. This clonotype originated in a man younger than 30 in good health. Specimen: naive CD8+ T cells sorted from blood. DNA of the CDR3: TGCGCCAGCAGCCCCTGGGGGGGGACTAGCGGGAGAGGCACAGATACGCAGTATTTT. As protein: CASSPWGGTSGRGTDTQYF.